The clone carrying this T cell receptor beta chain has more than one count but fewer than ten. The CDR3 is 13 amino acids. The germline CDR1 and CDR2 sequences are KGHSH and LQKENI. The V end lost 4 bases, the J end lost 4 bases, and 7 bases lay between the germline ends. Sequenced by immunoSEQ multiplex PCR; TCRdb stores in-frame clones only, minus some. Here the sample spans around 2.3 million clones, approximately 94% being singletons. This entry is derived from a study of shared clonotypes between healthy human individuals. The genes are TRBV18 and TRBJ2-2; no definite D call. The specimen sequenced was naive CD4+ T cells sorted from blood. As to subset: CD45RA+ positively selected. The source is a man in his late teens or twenties in good health. The CDR3 protein is CASSLQATGELFF. The DNA for the CDR3 is TGTGCCAGCTCACTCCAGGCCACCGGGGAGCTGTTTTTT.